One and the same sample provided the 13 T cell receptor beta chains below, sequenced in a study of graft-versus-host responses after intestinal transplantation. Which antigens these TCRs recognize remains unknown. Some clones are missing from TCRdb's copy, which holds only in-frame ones; the method was immunoSEQ multiplex PCR. The sample yields some 140,000 clones, around 90% seen once. The input for sequencing was unstimulated CD4+ T cells sorted from spleen or lymph node cells, taken before intestinal transplant. These receptors were obtained from a human donor who received an intestinal transplant.

Here the CDR3 reads CASSPGPQSYNEQFF. For the CDR3, the DNA is TGCGCCAGCAGCCCGGGACCACAATCCTACAATGAGCAGTTCTTC. The V gene is TRBV5-1, the J gene TRBJ2-1; perhaps D is TRBD1 or TRBD2 (5 bases each). This CDR3 is built from 15 residues. Deletions cut 4 bases from V and 1 base from J, with 12 bases between. Per the germline V gene, CDR1 is SGHRS and CDR2 is YFSETQ.

The chain links TRBV6-5 to TRBJ1-1; 8 bases are shared with TRBD1. The CDR3 is 16 residues long. Per the germline V gene, CDR1 is MNHEY and CDR2 is SVGAGI. The V and J ends lost 4 bases and 3 bases, in that order; junction bases with no gene match: 10. The CDR3 reads CASSSRQGARDTEAFF. CDR3 nucleotide sequence: TGTGCCAGCAGTTCTCGGCAGGGGGCTCGAGACACTGAAGCTTTCTTT.

V is TRBV7-9 and J is TRBJ1-1; a possible D gene is TRBD1 (6 bases). Trimming shortened V by 3 bases and J by 5 bases, and 10 bases separated the two germline ends. Germline CDR1 is SEHNR and CDR2 is FQNEAQ (reference sequence). CDR3 size: 13 residues. CDR3 residues: CASSFSGETEAFF. CDR3 in DNA: TGTGCCAGCAGCTTTTCAGGGGAAACTGAAGCTTTCTTT.

The chain has TRBV2 and TRBJ2-2; D is perhaps TRBD2 (6 bases). The CDR3 consists of 11 residues. CDR1 is SNHLY, CDR2 FYNNEI, per germline. Trimming removed 7 bases at V and 8 bases at J, with 8 bases between. CDR3 in DNA: TGTGCCAGCACAGGGAGGGGGGAGCTGTTTTTT. Protein: CASTGRGELFF.

The J gene is TRBJ2-2, the V gene TRBV5-4; TRBD1 aligns across 8 bases. The CDR3 consists of 16 residues. V gave up 4 bases and J gave up 2 bases; unmatched junction bases: 7. Looked up from germline, CDR1 is SGHNT and CDR2 is YYREEE (reference sequence). CDR3 sequence: CASSPIQGGNTGELFF. CDR3 in DNA: TGTGCCAGCAGCCCTATACAGGGGGGAAACACCGGGGAGCTGTTTTTT.

V and J are TRBV27 and TRBJ2-3; no firm D call. CDR3 size: 14 residues. CDR1 and CDR2 from the germline V gene are MNHEY and SMNVEV (reference sequence). V was trimmed by 1 base and J by 0 bases, leaving 5 bases between them. CDR3 DNA sequence: TGTGCCAGCAGTTTATGGGCTAGCACAGATACGCAGTATTTT. As protein: CASSLWASTDTQYF.

About this clone itself: A read error is likely, as this CDR3 ends without the conserved phenylalanine or tryptophan. The DNA is omitted, as the CDR3 cannot be located on it reliably, and the CDR3 follows TCRdb's listing. This sequence joins TRBV25-1 and TRBJ1-2. Germline V gene lookup returns CDR1 MGHDK and CDR2 SYGVNS. Both ends counted, the CDR3 spans 11 residues. The chain's CDR3 is CASQRGGRFQI.

The chain is built from TRBV7-9 and TRBJ1-1; no definite D call. V lost 0 bases to trimming and J lost 6 bases, with 14 bases between them. This CDR3 is built from 15 residues. Germline loops: CDR1 SEHNR, CDR2 FQNEAQ (reference sequence). CDR3 DNA sequence: TGTGCCAGCAGCTTAGCGTCAGGTATTAACTCTGAAGCTTTCTTT. As protein: CASSLASGINSEAFF.

The chain couples TRBV7-2 to TRBJ2-3, with 9 bases matching TRBD2. CDR1 and CDR2 (germline): SGHTA, FQGNSA. The CDR3 consists of 15 residues. Trimming removed 3 bases from V and 9 bases from J; junction bases left unmatched: 10. CDR3 protein: CASSFRRGGLGTQYF. CDR3 coding DNA: TGTGCCAGCAGCTTCCGGCGGGGGGGCCTCGGGACGCAGTATTTT. Based on the CDR3 plus reference TRBV7-2 and TRBJ2-3, the full variable domain is GAGVSQSPSNKVTEKGKDVELRCDPISGHTALYWYRQSLGQGLEFLIYFQGNSAPDKSGLPSDRFSAERTGGSVSTLTIQRTQQEDSAVYLCASSFRRGGLGTQYFGPGTRLTVL.

The gene calls are TRBV6-1 and TRBJ1-2; 11 nucleotides align to TRBD1. CDR3 length: 14 residues. The V gene's germline CDR1 is MNHNS and CDR2 SASEGT. With 3 bases clipped from V and 7 bases from J, the junction kept 4 bases outside the gene matches. This CDR3 reads CASSDRTGGSGYTF. The CDR3 nucleotides read TGTGCCAGCAGTGACAGGACAGGGGGCTCTGGCTACACCTTC.

This clone was counted a single time. The rearrangement joins TRBV6-1 to TRBJ1-6, with 9 bases aligning to TRBD1. Germline CDR1 is MNHNS and CDR2 is SASEGT. The CDR3 is made up of 20 amino acids. After removal of 2 bases from V and 7 bases from J, the junction contained 18 bases not matched to a gene. The CDR3 DNA sequence: TGTGCCAGCAGTGAACGGTCAGGACTAGGACAGGGGAGGAGGAATTCACCCCTCCACTTT. This translates into CASSERSGLGQGRRNSPLHF.

The chain joins TRBV4-2 to TRBJ1-4; no firm D call. Germline CDR1 reads LGHNA; CDR2 reads YNFKEQ. CDR3 length: 16 residues. Trimming left V 4 bases short and J 0 bases short, with 12 bases between. CDR3 nucleotides: TGTGCCAGCAGCCCATTGGGGAGATCAACTAATGAAAAACTGTTTTTT. This codes for CASSPLGRSTNEKLFF.

CDR3: CASSLSILNTEAFF. Here the CDR3 DNA reads TGTGCCAGCAGCTTGTCAATATTGAACACTGAAGCTTTCTTT. V is TRBV5-4 and J is TRBJ1-1; D gene uncertain. Germline assignment: CDR1 SGHNT and CDR2 YYREEE (reference sequence). The CDR3 runs 14 residues. Trimming left V 1 base short and J 0 bases short, with 7 bases between.